The 7 T cell receptor beta chains below all came from one sample that was sequenced in a study of identical twins. TCRdb reprocessed the 5' RACE reads with MiXCR, giving one entry per CDR3 protein. The sample consists of about 690,000 distinct CDR3 sequences, 20% to 25% of them appearing once. The same sample was also studied in work on T cells expressing NK-cell markers.

Sequencing was carried out using PBMCs. These receptors originate from a woman under 30 in good health.

The V and J genes are TRBV15 and TRBJ2-5; D gene ambiguous. V was trimmed by 4 bases and J by 8 bases, leaving 14 bases between them. In germline, CDR1 is LNHNV, CDR2 YYDKDF (reference sequence). The CDR3 is 13 residues long. This CDR3 reads CATSNLSPPTQYF. CDR3 DNA sequence: TGTGCCACCAGCAACCTCTCGCCTCCTACCCAGTACTTC.

The V call is TRBV20-1, the J call TRBJ2-3; the D gene is possibly TRBD1 (6 bases). The CDR3 totals 15 residues. The V gene lost 2 bases and the J gene lost 4 bases, with 16 bases spanning the gap. The germline V gene encodes CDR1 DFQATT and CDR2 SNEGSKA (reference sequence). The CDR3 loop is CSARSQGYASDTQYF. CDR3 DNA: TGCAGTGCTAGATCTCAGGGGTACGCGTCAGATACGCAGTATTTT.

This chain uses TRBV12-3 or TRBV12-4 with TRBJ2-1; 8 bases match TRBD2. The CDR3 loop spans 15 amino acids. V gave up 6 bases and J gave up 5 bases; unmatched junction bases: 9. The CDR3 spells CASSPDGGGDNEQFF. The CDR3 DNA follows: TGTGCCAGCAGCCCTGACGGGGGGGGTGACAATGAGCAGTTCTTC.

This clonotype occurred a few times. This chain joins TRBV13 and TRBJ2-5, with 8 bases that match TRBD2. V was clipped by 5 bases and J by 6 bases; unmatched bases: 5. The CDR3 runs 13 residues. Germline V gene lookup returns CDR1 PRHDT and CDR2 FYEKMQ (reference sequence). The CDR3 DNA reads as TGTGCCAGCAGCACTAGCGGTGGGAAGACCCAGTACTTC. Protein sequence: CASSTSGGKTQYF.

In its sample, this clonotype was seen a few times. The junction differs from germline at one of its ends, possibly a read error. The rearrangement uses TRBV15 and TRBJ1-4; 9 bases line up with TRBD1. CDR3 length: 12 amino acids. The V gene's germline CDR1 is LNHNV and CDR2 YYDKDF (reference sequence). CDR3 coding DNA: TGTGCCACCAGCAGAGTATCACAGGGGGCTACCTTT. Its translation: CATSRVSQGATF. Drawing the rest from reference TRBV15 and TRBJ1-4, the complete variable domain is DAMVIQNPRYQVTQFGKPVTLSCSQTLNHNVMYWYQQKSSQAPKLLFHYYDKDFNNEADTPDNFQSRRPNTSFCFLDIRSPGLGDTAMYLCATSRVSQGATFGSGTQLSVL.

The chain employs TRBV7-2 and TRBJ2-7, with 8 bases lining up with TRBD1. Germline assignment: CDR1 SGHTA and CDR2 FQGNSA. J gave up 6 bases and V 3 bases, and 13 bases lay outside the gene matches. This CDR3 has 16 amino acids. CDR3 coding DNA: TGTGCCAGCAGCTTCCGCCACGGGACAGGAGCCCTCGAGCAGTACTTC. The encoded protein is CASSFRHGTGALEQYF.

J is TRBJ2-7 and V is TRBV2; a weak D match, TRBD1 (6 bases). Germline CDR1 and CDR2: SNHLY and FYNNEI. V lost 7 bases, J lost 2 bases, and 12 bases lay in between. This CDR3 is built from 13 residues. CDR3 amino acids: CASNGWGPYEQYF. In DNA form, the CDR3 reads TGTGCCAGCAACGGATGGGGGCCCTACGAGCAGTACTTC.